This is a list of T cell receptor beta chains from one sample in a study of cytomegalovirus exposure and HLA in healthy donors. TCRdb's copy holds only in-frame clones and misses some; the assay was immunoSEQ multiplex PCR. The data contain over 150,000 clones, roughly four fifths of them singletons. Source material: PBMCs. The receptor source for this set is a woman between 18 and 29 years old in good health and CMV-seropositive. The conserved cysteine and the conserved F or W are not part of the CDR3 here.

>TRBV6-1|TRBJ2-7
ASLLSGGDEQY
>TRBV5-1|TRBJ2-5
ASTETSGGMETQY
>TRBV2|TRBJ1-6
ASRGQGQGPPLH
>TRBV5-1|TRBJ2-1
ASSGTYSYNEQF
>TRBV9|TRBJ1-3
ASSAPTGGSGNTIY
>TRBV5-1|TRBJ2-1
ASSLGGSHNEQF
>TRBV10-2|TRBJ1-1
ASRQVYPRNSNTEAF
>TRBV9|TRBJ1-4
ASSPGQDEKLF
>TRBV7-8|TRBJ2-3
ASNRVAGTDTQY
>TRBV4-2|TRBJ2-3
ASSQDSAGGPDTQY
>TRBV2|TRBJ1-5
ASSSRVLGGQPQH
>TRBV6-1|TRBJ1-4
ASSEAGGAEKLF
>TRBV9|TRBJ1-1
ASSAPGETTGGTEAF
>TRBV6-5|TRBJ1-5
ASSSTGSRAQPQH
>TRBV6-5|TRBJ2-5
ASKEPGGGETQY
>TRBV5-4|TRBJ1-6
ASSFRGAGSPLH
>TRBV5-4|TRBJ1-2
ASMGTAYGYT